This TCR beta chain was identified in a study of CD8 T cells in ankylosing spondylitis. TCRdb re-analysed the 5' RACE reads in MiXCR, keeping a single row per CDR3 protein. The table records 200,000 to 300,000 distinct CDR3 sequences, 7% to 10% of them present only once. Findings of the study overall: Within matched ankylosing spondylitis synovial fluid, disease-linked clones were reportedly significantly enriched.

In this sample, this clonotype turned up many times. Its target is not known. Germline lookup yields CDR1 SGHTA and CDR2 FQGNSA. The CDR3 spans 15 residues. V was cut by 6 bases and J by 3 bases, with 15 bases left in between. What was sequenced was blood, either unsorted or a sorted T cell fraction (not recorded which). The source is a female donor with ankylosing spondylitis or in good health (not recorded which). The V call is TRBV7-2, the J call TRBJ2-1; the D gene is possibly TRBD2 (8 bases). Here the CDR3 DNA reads TGTGCCAGCAGGGAGGGGGCGGGGGGCTACAATGAGCAGTTCTTC. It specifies CASREGAGGYNEQFF.